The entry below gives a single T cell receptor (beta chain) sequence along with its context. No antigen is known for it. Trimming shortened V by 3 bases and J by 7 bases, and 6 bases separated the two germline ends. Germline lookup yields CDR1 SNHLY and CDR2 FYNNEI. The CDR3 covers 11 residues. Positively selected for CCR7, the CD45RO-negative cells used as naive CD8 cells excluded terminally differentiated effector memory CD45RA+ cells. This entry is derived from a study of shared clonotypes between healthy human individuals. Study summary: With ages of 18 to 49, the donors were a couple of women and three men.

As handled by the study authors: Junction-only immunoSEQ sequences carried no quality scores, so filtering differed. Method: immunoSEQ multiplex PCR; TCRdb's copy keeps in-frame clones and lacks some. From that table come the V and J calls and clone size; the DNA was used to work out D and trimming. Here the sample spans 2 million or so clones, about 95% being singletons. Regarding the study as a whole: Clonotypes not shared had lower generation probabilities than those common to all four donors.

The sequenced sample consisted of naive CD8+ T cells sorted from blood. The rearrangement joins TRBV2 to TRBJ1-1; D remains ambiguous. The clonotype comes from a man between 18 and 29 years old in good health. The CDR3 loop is CASSDTLEAFF. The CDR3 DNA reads TGTGCCAGCAGTGACACGCTTGAAGCTTTCTTT.